This T cell receptor (beta chain) came from a study of control samples from healthy donors and cancer patients. Losses at the gene ends were 7 bases for V and 5 bases for J; bases not matched to a gene: 8. Germline V gives CDR1 MNHEY, CDR2 SVGAGI. The CDR3 contains 14 residues. Generated by immunoSEQ multiplex PCR, the TCRdb table keeps only in-frame clones and is missing some. The data show more than 45,000 clones, around 93% seen once. The specimen was PBMCs. The chain is built from TRBV6-5 and TRBJ1-2; 9 nucleotides match TRBD1. The receptor's source is a man in his thirties or forties with colorectal cancer. In DNA form, the CDR3 reads TGTGCCAGCACCCTGGGACAGGGTTTTTATGGCTACACCTTC. The encoded protein is CASTLGQGFYGYTF.